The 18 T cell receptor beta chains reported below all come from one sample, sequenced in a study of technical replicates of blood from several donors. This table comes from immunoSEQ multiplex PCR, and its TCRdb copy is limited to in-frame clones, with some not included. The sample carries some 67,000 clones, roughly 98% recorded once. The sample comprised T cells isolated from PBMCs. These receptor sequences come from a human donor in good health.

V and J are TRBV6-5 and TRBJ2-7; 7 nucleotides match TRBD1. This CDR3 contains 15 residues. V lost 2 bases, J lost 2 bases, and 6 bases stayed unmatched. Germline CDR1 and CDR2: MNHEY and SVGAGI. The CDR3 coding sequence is TGTGCCAGCAGTTACGGGGCAGGGGGTCCCTACGAGCAGTACTTC. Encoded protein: CASSYGAGGPYEQYF.

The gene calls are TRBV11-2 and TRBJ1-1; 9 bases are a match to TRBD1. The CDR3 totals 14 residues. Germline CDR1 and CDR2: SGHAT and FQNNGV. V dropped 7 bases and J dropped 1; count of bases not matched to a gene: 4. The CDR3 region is CASNNRGQNTEAFF. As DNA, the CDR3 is TGTGCCAGCAACAACAGGGGGCAGAACACTGAAGCTTTCTTT. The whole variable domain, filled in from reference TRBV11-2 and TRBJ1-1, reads EAGVAQSPRYKIIEKRQSVAFWCNPISGHATLYWYQQILGQGPKLLIQFQNNGVVDDSQLPKDRFSAERLKGVDSTLKIQPAKLEDSAVYLCASNNRGQNTEAFFGQGTRLTVV.

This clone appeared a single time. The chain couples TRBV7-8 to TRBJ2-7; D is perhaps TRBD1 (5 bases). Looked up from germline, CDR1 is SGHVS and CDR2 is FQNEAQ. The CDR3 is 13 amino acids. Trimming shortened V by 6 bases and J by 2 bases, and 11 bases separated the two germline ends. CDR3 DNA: TGTGCCAGCAGGACAGTTGGGACCTACGAGCAGTACTTC. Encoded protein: CASRTVGTYEQYF. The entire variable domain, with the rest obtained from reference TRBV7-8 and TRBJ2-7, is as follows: GAGVSQSPRYKVAKRGQDVALRCDPISGHVSLFWYQQALGQGPEFLTYFQNEAQLDKSGLPSDRFFAERPEGSVSTLKIQRTQQEDSAVYLCASRTVGTYEQYFGPGTRLTVT.

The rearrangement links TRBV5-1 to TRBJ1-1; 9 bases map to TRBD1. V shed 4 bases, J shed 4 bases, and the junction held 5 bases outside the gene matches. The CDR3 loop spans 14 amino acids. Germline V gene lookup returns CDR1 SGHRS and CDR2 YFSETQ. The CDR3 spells CASSRDRVLTEAFF. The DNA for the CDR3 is TGCGCCAGCAGCCGGGACAGGGTACTCACTGAAGCTTTCTTT.

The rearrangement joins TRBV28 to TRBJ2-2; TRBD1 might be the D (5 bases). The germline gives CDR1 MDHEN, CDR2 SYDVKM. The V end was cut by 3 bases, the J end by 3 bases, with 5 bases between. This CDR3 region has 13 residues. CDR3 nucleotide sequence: TGTGCCAGCAGTTTCAGGGACACCGGGGAGCTGTTTTTT. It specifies CASSFRDTGELFF. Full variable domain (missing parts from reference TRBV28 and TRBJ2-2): DVKVTQSSRYLVKRTGEKVFLECVQDMDHENMFWYRQDPGLGLRLIYFSYDVKMKEKGDIPEGYSVSREKKERFSLILESASTNQTSMYLCASSFRDTGELFFGEGSRLTVL.

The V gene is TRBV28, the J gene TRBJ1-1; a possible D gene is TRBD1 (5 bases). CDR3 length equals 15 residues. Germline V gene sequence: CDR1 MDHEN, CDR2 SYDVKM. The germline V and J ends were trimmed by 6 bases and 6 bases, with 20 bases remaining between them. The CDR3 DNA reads TGTGCCAGCAGCCTCAGGGACTTGATCAGAGCTGAAGCTTTCTTT. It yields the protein CASSLRDLIRAEAFF. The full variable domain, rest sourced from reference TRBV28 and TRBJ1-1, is DVKVTQSSRYLVKRTGEKVFLECVQDMDHENMFWYRQDPGLGLRLIYFSYDVKMKEKGDIPEGYSVSREKKERFSLILESASTNQTSMYLCASSLRDLIRAEAFFGQGTRLTVV.

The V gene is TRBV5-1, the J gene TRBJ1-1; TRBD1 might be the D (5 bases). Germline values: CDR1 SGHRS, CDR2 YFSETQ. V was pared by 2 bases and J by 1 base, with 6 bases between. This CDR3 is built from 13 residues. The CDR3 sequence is CASSLTGNTEAFF. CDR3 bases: TGCGCCAGCAGCTTAACAGGGAACACTGAAGCTTTCTTT.

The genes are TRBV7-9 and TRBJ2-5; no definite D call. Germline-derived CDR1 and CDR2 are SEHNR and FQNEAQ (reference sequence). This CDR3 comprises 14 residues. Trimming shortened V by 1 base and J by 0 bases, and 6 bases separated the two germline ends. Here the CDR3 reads CASSLGTNQETQYF. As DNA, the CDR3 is TGTGCCAGCAGCTTAGGCACTAACCAAGAGACCCAGTACTTC.

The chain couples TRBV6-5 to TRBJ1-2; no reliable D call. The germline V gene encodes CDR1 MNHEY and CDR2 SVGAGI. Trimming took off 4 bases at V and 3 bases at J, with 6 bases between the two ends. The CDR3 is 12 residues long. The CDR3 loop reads CASSSGDYGYTF. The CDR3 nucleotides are TGTGCCAGCAGTTCAGGCGACTATGGCTACACCTTC.

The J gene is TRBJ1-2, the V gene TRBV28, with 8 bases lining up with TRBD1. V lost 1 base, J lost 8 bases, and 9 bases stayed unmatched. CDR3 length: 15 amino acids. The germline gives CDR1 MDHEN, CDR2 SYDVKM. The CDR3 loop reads CASSLLSGGGGGYTF. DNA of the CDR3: TGTGCCAGCAGTTTATTGTCAGGGGGCGGGGGAGGCTACACCTTC.

CDR3 protein: CATTLGGPTYNEQFF. The CDR3 DNA sequence: TGTGCCACCACACTGGGGGGGCCCACCTACAATGAGCAGTTCTTC. V gene TRBV28 combines with J gene TRBJ2-1, with D possibly being TRBD2 (7 bases). Trimming took 10 bases from V and 2 from J, leaving 18 bases between them. CDR1 and CDR2 (germline): MDHEN, SYDVKM. There are 15 residues in the CDR3. Variable domain in full (rest from reference TRBV28 and TRBJ2-1): DVKVTQSSRYLVKRTGEKVFLECVQDMDHENMFWYRQDPGLGLRLIYFSYDVKMKEKGDIPEGYSVSREKKERFSLILESASTNQTSMYLCATTLGGPTYNEQFFGPGTRLTVL.

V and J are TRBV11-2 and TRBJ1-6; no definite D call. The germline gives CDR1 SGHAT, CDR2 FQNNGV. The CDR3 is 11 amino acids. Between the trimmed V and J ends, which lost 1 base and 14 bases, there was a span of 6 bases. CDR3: CASSLGQSLHF. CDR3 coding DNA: TGTGCCAGCAGCTTAGGTCAATCCCTCCACTTT.

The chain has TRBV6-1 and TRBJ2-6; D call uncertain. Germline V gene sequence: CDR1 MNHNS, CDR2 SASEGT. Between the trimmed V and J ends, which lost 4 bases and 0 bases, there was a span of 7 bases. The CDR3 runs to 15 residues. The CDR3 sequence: CASSGVLSGANVLTF. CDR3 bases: TGTGCCAGCAGTGGAGTCCTCTCTGGGGCCAACGTCCTGACTTTC.

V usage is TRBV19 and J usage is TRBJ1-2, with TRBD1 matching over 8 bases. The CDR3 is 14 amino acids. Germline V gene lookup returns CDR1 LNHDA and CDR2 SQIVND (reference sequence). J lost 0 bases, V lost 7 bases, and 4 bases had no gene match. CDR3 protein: CASNQGAPNYGYTF. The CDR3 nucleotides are TGTGCCAGTAACCAGGGGGCTCCTAACTATGGCTACACCTTC.

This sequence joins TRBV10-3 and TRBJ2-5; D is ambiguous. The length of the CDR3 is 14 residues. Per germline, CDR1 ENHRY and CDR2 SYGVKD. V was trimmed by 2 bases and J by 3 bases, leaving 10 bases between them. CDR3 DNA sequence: TGTGCCATCAGTGAGCCCCCCCGGGAAGAGACCCAGTACTTC. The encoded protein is CAISEPPREETQYF.

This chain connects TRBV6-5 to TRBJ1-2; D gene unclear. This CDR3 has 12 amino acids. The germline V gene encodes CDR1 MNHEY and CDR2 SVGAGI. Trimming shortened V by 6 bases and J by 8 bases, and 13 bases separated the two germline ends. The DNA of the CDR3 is TGTGCCAGCAGGGAGGAGCAACGGGGCTACACCTTC. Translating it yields CASREEQRGYTF.

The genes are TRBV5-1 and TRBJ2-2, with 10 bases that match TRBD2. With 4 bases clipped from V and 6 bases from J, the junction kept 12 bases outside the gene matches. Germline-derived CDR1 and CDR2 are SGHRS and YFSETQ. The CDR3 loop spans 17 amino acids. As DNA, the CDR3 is TGCGCCAGCAGCGAAACTAGCGGGACCACCGTAGCCGGGGAGCTGTTTTTT. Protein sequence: CASSETSGTTVAGELFF.

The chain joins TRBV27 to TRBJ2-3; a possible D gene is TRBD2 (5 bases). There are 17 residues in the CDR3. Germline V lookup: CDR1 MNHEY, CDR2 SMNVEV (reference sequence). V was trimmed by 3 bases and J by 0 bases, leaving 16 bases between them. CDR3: CASSLGWEITSTDTQYF. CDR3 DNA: TGTGCCAGCAGTTTGGGATGGGAGATAACTAGCACAGATACGCAGTATTTT.